Sequencing of this T cell receptor (beta chain) was carried out in a study of T-cell reconstitution after alpha-beta-depleted transplantation in children. As to this clonotype: What it binds is unknown. The junction departs from germline at one end; a sequencing error may be responsible.

This CDR3 contains 14 residues. Germline CDR1 SGHRS, CDR2 YFSETQ. Points from the study as a whole: Newly produced T cells mostly provided counts and TCRbeta diversity after one year, as hyperexpanded clones declined. It was surviving recipient T cells and thymic progenitors that gave some patients high TCRbeta diversity at day 60. Expanded clones from the graft, numbering several hundred, reportedly supplied alpha-beta T cells about two months after transplant.

Library preparation (for TCRbeta) was performed with unique molecular identifiers. TCRdb reanalysed the PCR reads using MiXCR and keeps one entry per CDR3 protein. The table lists 500,000 to 600,000 distinct CDR3 sequences, over 20% of them singletons. The rearrangement uses TRBV5-1 and TRBJ2-2; 9 bases agree with TRBD2. The source is a boy under three years old with Wiskott-Aldrich syndrome, due to receive a stem cell transplant. Here the sequenced sample was PBMCs, taken before TCRalphabeta/CD19-depleted stem cell transplant. CDR3 sequence reads: CASRLGLATGELFF. DNA for the CDR3: TGTGCCAGCCGCTTGGGACTAGCCACCGGGGAGCTGTTTTTT.